A selection of T cell receptor beta chains follows, all from one sample in a study of T cell responses to AZD1222 COVID-19 vaccine. This table comes from immunoSEQ multiplex PCR, and its TCRdb copy is limited to in-frame clones, with some not included. The table records about 100,000 clones, about 89% of them present only once. Material: peripheral blood, obtained on day 0 of AZD1222 vaccination. The receptors come from an adult in good health. The CDR3 runs from the conserved cysteine through the conserved F or W. The D gene is left open where the match is weak. Only some rows state a clone size, as once, few, many or a class for expanded clones.

>-|TRBJ2-2|once|TRBV7-9
TGTGCCAGCAGCTTAGAGTGGGATGGCGGGGAGCTGTTTTTT
CASSLEWDGGELFF
>-|TRBJ2-7|once|TRBV2
TGTGCCAGCACCCAAAGTCCTGGCGGACCCTACGAGCAGTACTTC
CASTQSPGGPYEQYF
>-|TRBJ1-5|-|TRBV30
TGTGCCTGGAGTGGCCCGCAGGCCCAGCCCCAGCATTTT
CAWSGPQAQPQHF
>-|TRBJ2-1|-|TRBV3-1/TRBV3-2
TGTGCCAGCACGTTCAGCGGATACAATGAGCAGTTCTTC
CASTFSGYNEQFF
>TRBD1|TRBJ1-2|-|TRBV28
TGTGCCAGCTCCCGCCCGGGACAGGGACGGGGCTACACCTTC
CASSRPGQGRGYTF
>-|TRBJ1-1|few|TRBV5-6
TGTGCCAGCAGCACTATACAGGGAACCTTGGCCACTGAAGCTTTCTTT
CASSTIQGTLATEAFF
>-|TRBJ2-5|-|TRBV28
TGTGCCAGCAGTGGGGTCCGGACGGGGTACCAAGAGACCCAGTACTTC
CASSGVRTGYQETQYF
>TRBD2|TRBJ2-7|-|TRBV11-2
TGTGCCAGCAGCCTCACTAGCGGGAACTACGAGCAGTACTTC
CASSLTSGNYEQYF
>-|TRBJ2-5|-|TRBV10-1
TGCGCCAGCAGTGACGGCAGACAAGAGACCCAGTACTTC
CASSDGRQETQYF
>-|TRBJ2-6|-|TRBV11-3
TGTGCCAGCAGCTCGGCAAACGTCCTGACTTTC
CASSSANVLTF
>-|TRBJ2-1|-|TRBV4-1
TGCGCCAGCAGCCAAGGTAGGGGGGCCCACCACAATGAGCAGTTCTTC
CASSQGRGAHHNEQFF
>TRBD1|TRBJ1-2|-|TRBV6-2/TRBV6-3
TGTGCCAGCAGTTACTCGACAGGGACCCTGAACTATGGCTACACCTTC
CASSYSTGTLNYGYTF
>-|TRBJ2-2|-|TRBV5-4
TGTGCCAGCAGCCCCAGGCATAGAGACGGGGAGCTGTTTTTT
CASSPRHRDGELFF
>TRBD1|TRBJ2-1|-|TRBV19
TGTGCCAGTAGTATCCAAACAGGGGTCTCCTACAATGAGCAGTTCTTC
CASSIQTGVSYNEQFF
>TRBD2|TRBJ2-7|-|TRBV6-5
TGTGCCAGCAGGGGCAATCGGGGGGGCGGCGAGCAGTACTTC
CASRGNRGGGEQYF
>-|TRBJ2-3|-|TRBV28
TGTGCCAGCAGCCTTGGAGATACGCAGTATTTT
CASSLGDTQYF
>-|TRBJ1-1|-|TRBV12-3/TRBV12-4
TGTGCCAGCAGTTTAAGTAACACTGAAGCTTTCTTT
CASSLSNTEAFF
>-|TRBJ2-5|-|TRBV15
TGTGCCACCAGCAGAGGTGGGGCCAGCCAAGAGACCCAGTACTTC
CATSRGGASQETQYF
>TRBD1|TRBJ2-3|once|TRBV5-1
TGCGCCACCTATGCCGGGACAGGGGGTAGTACAGATACGCAGTATTTT
CATYAGTGGSTDTQYF
>TRBD1|TRBJ1-4|-|TRBV5-1
TGCGCCAGCAGCCGATCCTTCGGGACAGATAATGAAAAACTGTTTTTT
CASSRSFGTDNEKLFF
>-|TRBJ1-3|-|TRBV7-7
TGTGCCAGCAGCTTAGAAGGTCCTTACTCTGGAAACACCATATATTTT
CASSLEGPYSGNTIYF
>-|TRBJ1-1|-|TRBV7-6
TGTGCCAGCAGCCTCTTGGGGGTAGAGATGAACACTGAAGCTTTCTTT
CASSLLGVEMNTEAFF
>-|TRBJ2-2|-|TRBV30
TGTGCCTGGAGTGTAATTGTCGGGGCCGGGGAGCTGTTTTTT
CAWSVIVGAGELFF
>-|TRBJ2-7|-|TRBV5-1
TGCGCCAGCAGGATCTCCTACGAGCAGTACTTC
CASRISYEQYF
>TRBD1|TRBJ2-7|-|TRBV9
TGTGCCAGCAGCGTAGGAGCCGGGACAGGGGACCACGAGCAGTACTTC
CASSVGAGTGDHEQYF
>-|TRBJ2-5|-|TRBV5-1
TGCGCCAGCAGCGCCCCGGACAGACAAGAGACCCAGTACTTC
CASSAPDRQETQYF
>TRBD2|TRBJ2-2|-|TRBV7-9
TGTGCCAGCACCAAACTAGCGGGAGGGCCTGCCTCCCAACCGGGGGAGCTGTTTTTT
CASTKLAGGPASQPGELFF
>-|TRBJ1-1|-|TRBV18
TGTGCCAGCTCACTACAGGGTGAAACTGAAGCTTTCTTT
CASSLQGETEAFF
>-|TRBJ2-7|-|TRBV6-5
TGTGCCAGCAGCCCCCACCAGATCTACGAGCAGTACTTC
CASSPHQIYEQYF
>-|TRBJ1-2|-|TRBV7-3
TGTGCCAGCAGCCCCAGGGGCCGAGGGGAAGGCTACACCTTC
CASSPRGRGEGYTF
>-|TRBJ1-4|-|TRBV29-1
TGCAGCGTTGTAGAGAATGAAAAACTGTTTTTT
CSVVENEKLFF
>-|TRBJ1-2|-|TRBV14
TGTGCCAGCAGCCCCCGGTTAGGGCCCTTCTATGGCTACACCTTC
CASSPRLGPFYGYTF
>-|TRBJ1-2|-|TRBV6-5
TGTGCCAGCAGTTACTCGATGTGGGATAACTATGGCTACACCTTC
CASSYSMWDNYGYTF
>-|TRBJ1-1|-|TRBV11-3
TGTGCCAGCAGCTTTACCGGGGCGGGCACTGAAGCTTTCTTT
CASSFTGAGTEAFF
>-|TRBJ1-5|-|TRBV7-6
TGTGCCAGCAGCTTAGGGGCAGGGGATACAAATCAGCCCCAGCATTTT
CASSLGAGDTNQPQHF
>-|TRBJ1-4|-|TRBV29-1
TGCAGCGTTTACGGTGAGGAGGAAAAACTGTTTTTT
CSVYGEEEKLFF
>TRBD1|TRBJ2-1|-|TRBV5-8
TGTGCCAGCAGCTCGGAGGACAGGAATGAGCAGTTCTTC
CASSSEDRNEQFF
>TRBD2|TRBJ2-1|-|TRBV5-8
TGTGCCAGCAGCTTAGCCCCGGGACTACGGAATGAGCAGTTCTTC
CASSLAPGLRNEQFF
>TRBD2|TRBJ2-5|-|TRBV19
TGTGCCAGTAGTATTTTCCCCCTTCGACTAGCGGAGCAAGAGACCCAGTACTTC
CASSIFPLRLAEQETQYF
>-|TRBJ1-1|-|TRBV13
TGTGCCAGCAGCCCGGGGGCCAGGCCGAACACTGAAGCTTTCTTT
CASSPGARPNTEAFF